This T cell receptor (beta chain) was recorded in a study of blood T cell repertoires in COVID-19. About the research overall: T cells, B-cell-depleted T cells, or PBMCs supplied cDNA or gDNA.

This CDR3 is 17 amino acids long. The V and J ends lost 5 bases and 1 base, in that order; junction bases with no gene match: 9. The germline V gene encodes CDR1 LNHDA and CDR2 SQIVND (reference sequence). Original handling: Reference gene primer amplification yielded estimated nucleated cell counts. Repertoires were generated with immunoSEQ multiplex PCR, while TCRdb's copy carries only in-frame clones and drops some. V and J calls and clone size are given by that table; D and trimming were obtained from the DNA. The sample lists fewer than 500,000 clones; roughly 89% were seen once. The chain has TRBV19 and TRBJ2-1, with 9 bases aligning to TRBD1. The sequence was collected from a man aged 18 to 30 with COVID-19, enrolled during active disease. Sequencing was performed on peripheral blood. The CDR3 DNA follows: TGTGCCAGTAGTCTTACTACAGGGGGCCCTTCCTACAATGAGCAGTTCTTC. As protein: CASSLTTGGPSYNEQFF.